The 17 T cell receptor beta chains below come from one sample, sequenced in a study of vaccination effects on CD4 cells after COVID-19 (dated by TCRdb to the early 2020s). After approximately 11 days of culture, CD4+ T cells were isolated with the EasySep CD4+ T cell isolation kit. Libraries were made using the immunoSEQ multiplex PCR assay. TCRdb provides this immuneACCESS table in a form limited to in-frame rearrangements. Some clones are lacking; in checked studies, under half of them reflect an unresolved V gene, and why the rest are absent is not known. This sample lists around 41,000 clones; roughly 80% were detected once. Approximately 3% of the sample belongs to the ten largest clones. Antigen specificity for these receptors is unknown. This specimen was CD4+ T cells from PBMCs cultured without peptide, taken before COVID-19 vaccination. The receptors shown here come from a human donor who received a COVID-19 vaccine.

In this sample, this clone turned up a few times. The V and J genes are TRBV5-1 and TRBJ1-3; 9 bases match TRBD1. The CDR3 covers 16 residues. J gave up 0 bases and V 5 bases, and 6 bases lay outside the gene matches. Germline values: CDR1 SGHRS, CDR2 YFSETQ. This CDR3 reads CASRAQGATSGNTIYF. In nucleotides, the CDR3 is TGCGCCAGCAGGGCACAGGGGGCAACCTCTGGAAACACCATATATTTT.

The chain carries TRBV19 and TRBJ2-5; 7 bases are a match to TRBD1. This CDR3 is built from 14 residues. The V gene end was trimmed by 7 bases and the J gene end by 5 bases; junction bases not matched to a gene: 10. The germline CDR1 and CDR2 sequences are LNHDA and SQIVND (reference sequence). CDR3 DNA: TGTGCCAGTACCCATACGACAGGGAGCGAGACCCAGTACTTC. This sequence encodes CASTHTTGSETQYF.

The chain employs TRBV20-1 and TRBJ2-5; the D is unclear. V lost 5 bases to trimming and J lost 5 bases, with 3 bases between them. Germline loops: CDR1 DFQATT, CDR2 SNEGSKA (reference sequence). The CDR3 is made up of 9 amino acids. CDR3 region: CSAPETQYF. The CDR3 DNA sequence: TGCAGTGCTCCGGAGACCCAGTACTTC.

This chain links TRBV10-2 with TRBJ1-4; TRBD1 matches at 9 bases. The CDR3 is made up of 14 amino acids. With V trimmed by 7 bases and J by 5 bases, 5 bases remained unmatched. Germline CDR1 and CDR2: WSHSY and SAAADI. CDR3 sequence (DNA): TGCGCCAGCACCGGACAGGGGACAAATGAAAAACTGTTTTTT. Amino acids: CASTGQGTNEKLFF.

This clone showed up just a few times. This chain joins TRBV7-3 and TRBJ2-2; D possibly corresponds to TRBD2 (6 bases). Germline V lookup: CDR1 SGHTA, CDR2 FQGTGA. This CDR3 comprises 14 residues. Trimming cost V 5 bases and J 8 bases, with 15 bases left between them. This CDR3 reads CASSLQLASGELFF. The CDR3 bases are TGTGCCAGCAGCCTCCAACTAGCTTCAGGGGAGCTGTTTTTT.

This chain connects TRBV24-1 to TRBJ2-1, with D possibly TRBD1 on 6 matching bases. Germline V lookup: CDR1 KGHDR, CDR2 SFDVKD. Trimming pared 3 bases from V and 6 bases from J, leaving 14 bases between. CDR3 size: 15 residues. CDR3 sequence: CATSDPTTGSNEQFF. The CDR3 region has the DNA TGTGCCACCAGTGATCCCACTACAGGGTCCAATGAGCAGTTCTTC.

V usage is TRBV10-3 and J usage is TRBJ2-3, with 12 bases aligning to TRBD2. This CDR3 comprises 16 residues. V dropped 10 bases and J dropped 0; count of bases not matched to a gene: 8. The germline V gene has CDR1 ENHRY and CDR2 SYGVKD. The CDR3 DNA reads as TGTGCCACCTGGCGAGGACTAGCGGGGAGCACAGATACGCAGTATTTT. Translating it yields CATWRGLAGSTDTQYF.

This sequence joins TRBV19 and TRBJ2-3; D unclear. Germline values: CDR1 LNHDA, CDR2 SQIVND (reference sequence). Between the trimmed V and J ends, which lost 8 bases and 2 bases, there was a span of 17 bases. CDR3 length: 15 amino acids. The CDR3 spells CASRPYRANTDTQYF. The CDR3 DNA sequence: TGTGCCAGTCGCCCGTACCGAGCGAACACAGATACGCAGTATTTT.

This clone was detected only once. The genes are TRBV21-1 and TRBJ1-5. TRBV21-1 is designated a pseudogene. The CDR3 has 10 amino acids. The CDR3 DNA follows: TGTGCCAGTGTAGACCAGCCCCAGCATTTT. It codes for CASVDQPQHF.

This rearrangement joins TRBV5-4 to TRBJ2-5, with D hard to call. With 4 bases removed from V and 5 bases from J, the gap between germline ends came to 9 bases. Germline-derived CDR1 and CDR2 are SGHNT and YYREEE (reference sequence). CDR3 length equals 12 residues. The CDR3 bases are TGTGCCAGCAGCACCCGGGCGGAGACCCAGTACTTC. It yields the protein CASSTRAETQYF.

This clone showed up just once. For the CDR3, the DNA is TGTGCCAGCAGCCCGTCTTTTTACAATGAGCAGTTCTTC. The encoded protein is CASSPSFYNEQFF. V gene TRBV7-2 combines with J gene TRBJ2-1, with D unresolved. The CDR3 is 13 residues long. In germline, CDR1 is SGHTA, CDR2 FQGNSA. Trimming stripped 5 bases from V and 4 bases from J, with 9 bases between.

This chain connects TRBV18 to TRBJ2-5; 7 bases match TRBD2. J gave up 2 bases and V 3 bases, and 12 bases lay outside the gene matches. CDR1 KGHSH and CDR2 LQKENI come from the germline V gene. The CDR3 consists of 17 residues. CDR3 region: CASSPALGSGAQETQYF. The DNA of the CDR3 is TGTGCCAGCTCACCCGCCTTGGGGAGCGGGGCGCAAGAGACCCAGTACTTC. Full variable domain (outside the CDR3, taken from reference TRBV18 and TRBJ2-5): NAGVMQNPRHLVRRRGQEARLRCSPMKGHSHVYWYRQLPEEGLKFMVYLQKENIIDESGMPKERFSAEFPKEGPSILRIQQVVRGDSAAYFCASSPALGSGAQETQYFGPGTRLLVL.

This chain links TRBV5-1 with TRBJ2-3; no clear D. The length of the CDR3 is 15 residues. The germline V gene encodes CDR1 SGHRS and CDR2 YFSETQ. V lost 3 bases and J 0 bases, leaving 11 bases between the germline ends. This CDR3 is CASSSDGTSTDTQYF. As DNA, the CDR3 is TGCGCCAGCAGCTCCGACGGAACTAGCACAGATACGCAGTATTTT.

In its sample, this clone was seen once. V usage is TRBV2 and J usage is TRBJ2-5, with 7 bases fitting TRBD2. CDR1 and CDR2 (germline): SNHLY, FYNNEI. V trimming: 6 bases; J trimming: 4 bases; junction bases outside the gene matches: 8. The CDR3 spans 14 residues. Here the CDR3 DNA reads TGTGCCAGCAGCCAGTTTTGGGGGGGAGAGACCCAGTACTTC. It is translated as CASSQFWGGETQYF.

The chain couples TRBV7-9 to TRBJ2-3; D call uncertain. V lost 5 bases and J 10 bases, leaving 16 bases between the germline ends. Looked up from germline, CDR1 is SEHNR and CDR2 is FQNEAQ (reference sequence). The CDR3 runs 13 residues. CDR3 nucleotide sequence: TGTGCCAGCAGCCCCGCCCCGTCTGTTGCGCAGTATTTT. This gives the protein CASSPAPSVAQYF.

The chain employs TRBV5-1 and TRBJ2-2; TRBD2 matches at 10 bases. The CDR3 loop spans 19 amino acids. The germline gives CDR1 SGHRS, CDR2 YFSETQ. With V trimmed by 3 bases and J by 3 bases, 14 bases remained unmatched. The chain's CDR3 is CASSSRSYFTSGDTGELFF. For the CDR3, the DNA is TGCGCCAGCAGCTCGCGGTCCTATTTTACTAGCGGGGACACCGGGGAGCTGTTTTTT.

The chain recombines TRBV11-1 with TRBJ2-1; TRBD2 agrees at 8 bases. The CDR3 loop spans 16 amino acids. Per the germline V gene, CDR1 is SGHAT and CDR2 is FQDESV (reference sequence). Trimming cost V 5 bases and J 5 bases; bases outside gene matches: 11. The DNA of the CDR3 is TGTGCCAGCAGCCCGGAAGGGACTAGAGTCAACAATGAGCAGTTCTTC. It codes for CASSPEGTRVNNEQFF. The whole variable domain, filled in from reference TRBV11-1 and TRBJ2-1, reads EAEVAQSPRYKITEKSQAVAFWCDPISGHATLYWYRQILGQGPELLVQFQDESVVDDSQLPKDRFSAERLKGVDSTLKIQPAELGDSAMYLCASSPEGTRVNNEQFFGPGTRLTVL.